The next 19 T cell receptor beta chains were all read from a single sample in a study of T-cell memory formation after mild COVID-19. Each CDR3 protein is one row after TCRdb ran MiXCR on the 5' RACE reads. This table holds about 110,000 distinct CDR3 sequences, 18% found once. The specimen was PBMCs or a T cell subset sorted from them (not recorded which). Every receptor here comes from a young man who had mild COVID-19 (a few samples of this study predate the infection). Cell type and time point are not known.

This clonotype was seen many times. This chain links TRBV10-3 with TRBJ2-3; TRBD1 aligns across 8 bases. V trimming: 0 bases; J trimming: 5 bases; junction bases outside the gene matches: 4. Germline values: CDR1 ENHRY, CDR2 SYGVKD. CDR3 length equals 15 residues. CDR3 sequence (DNA): TGTGCCATCAGTGAGTCCGGACAGGGCAGAGATACGCAGTATTTT. This sequence encodes CAISESGQGRDTQYF.

The genes are TRBV5-1 and TRBJ2-3; D perhaps matches TRBD2 (5 bases). From germline, CDR1 is SGHRS and CDR2 YFSETQ. The CDR3 has 13 amino acids. V lost 6 bases and J lost 4, with 12 bases in between. The CDR3 sequence: CASTPTISDTQYF. CDR3 DNA sequence: TGCGCCAGCACCCCGACTATATCAGATACGCAGTATTTT.

This clonotype was counted a few times. The chain joins TRBV4-1 to TRBJ1-5, with D possibly being TRBD1 (5 bases). CDR1 and CDR2 from the germline V gene are MGHRA and YSYEKL. CDR3 length equals 16 residues. V lost 1 base to trimming and J lost 7 bases, with 17 bases between them. The DNA of the CDR3 is TGCGCCAGCAGCCAAGCAATTAGCCAGGGAACCCAGCCCCAGCATTTT. This translates into CASSQAISQGTQPQHF.

This clonotype has only a few counts. J is TRBJ2-2 and V is TRBV4-3; the D gene is possibly TRBD2 (6 bases). V was pared by 3 bases and J by 3 bases, with 8 bases between. This CDR3 spans 14 amino acids. Germline CDR1 reads LGHNA; CDR2 reads YSLEER. This CDR3 is CASSHGGDTGELFF. The CDR3 DNA is TGCGCCAGCAGCCACGGGGGTGACACCGGGGAGCTGTTTTTT.

Here the CDR3 reads CATSGDRGYGYTF. CDR3 in DNA: TGTGCCACCAGTGGGGACAGGGGGTATGGCTACACCTTC. The V call is TRBV24-1, the J call TRBJ1-2; 11 positions match TRBD1. Germline V CDR1 and CDR2: KGHDR, SFDVKD. The V gene end was trimmed by 5 bases and the J gene end by 5 bases; junction bases not matched to a gene: 0. The CDR3 is 13 amino acids.

The J gene is TRBJ2-5, the V gene TRBV24-1; D perhaps matches TRBD2 (6 bases). V gave up 4 bases and J gave up 6 bases, with 11 bases separating them. This CDR3 has 13 amino acids. Germline assignment: CDR1 KGHDR and CDR2 SFDVKD. The CDR3 DNA reads as TGTGCCACCAGTGACGGGGGTTCGCAGACCCAGTACTTC. It translates to CATSDGGSQTQYF.

The rearrangement joins TRBV7-2 to TRBJ2-3, with TRBD2 matching over 10 bases. This CDR3 spans 16 amino acids. CDR1 is SGHTA, CDR2 FQGNSA, per germline. Trimming cost V 6 bases and J 5 bases; bases outside gene matches: 11. The CDR3 bases are TGTGCCAGCAGTCGCGGAGCGGGGGGGCCTGAAGATACGCAGTATTTT. It translates to CASSRGAGGPEDTQYF.

The rearrangement uses TRBV6-1 and TRBJ2-4; maybe TRBD1 (5 bases). The ends were cut back, 10 bases at V and 6 bases at J, with 19 bases in the middle. The CDR3 consists of 14 residues. Germline-derived CDR1 and CDR2 are MNHNS and SASEGT. CDR3 sequence: CAKTDNLRGNIQYF. The CDR3 DNA reads as TGTGCCAAAACGGACAACCTAAGGGGAAACATTCAGTACTTC.

A few counts support this clonotype. This chain joins TRBV5-6 and TRBJ2-3, with TRBD1 matching over 7 bases. From germline, CDR1 is SGHDT and CDR2 YYEEEE. This CDR3 has 15 amino acids. V was clipped by 2 bases and J by 3 bases; unmatched bases: 6. The DNA for the CDR3 is TGTGCCAGCAGCTTTGACAGGGTCGGGACAGATACGCAGTATTTT. Amino acid sequence: CASSFDRVGTDTQYF.

V gene TRBV5-1 combines with J gene TRBJ2-3; the D gene is possibly TRBD2 (5 bases). V was clipped by 0 bases and J by 4 bases, with 9 bases between them. The CDR3 spans 14 residues. Per the germline V gene, CDR1 is SGHRS and CDR2 is YFSETQ. The CDR3 spells CASSLGETADTQYF. CDR3 DNA: TGCGCCAGCAGCTTGGGGGAGACGGCAGATACGCAGTATTTT.

This clonotype appeared a few times. The J gene is TRBJ1-6, the V gene TRBV2, with a possible D match to TRBD1 (5 bases). Trimming removed 1 base from V and 7 bases from J, with 14 bases in between. Germline V gene lookup returns CDR1 SNHLY and CDR2 FYNNEI. CDR3 length: 16 residues. As DNA, the CDR3 is TGTGCCAGCAGTGAAGACGGGGGGAGGGTAAATTCACCCCTCCACTTT. This translates into CASSEDGGRVNSPLHF.

This clonotype has more than one count but fewer than ten. The CDR3 reads CASSPLQGLNTEAFF. As DNA, the CDR3 is TGTGCCAGCAGCCCATTGCAGGGTCTGAACACTGAAGCTTTCTTT. J is TRBJ1-1 and V is TRBV7-9, with D possibly TRBD1 on 5 matching bases. Germline loops: CDR1 SEHNR, CDR2 FQNEAQ (reference sequence). The CDR3 covers 15 residues. Trimming stripped 5 bases from V and 0 bases from J, with 13 bases between.

A few counts support this clonotype. V is TRBV5-1 and J is TRBJ1-3; no firm D call. The germline gives CDR1 SGHRS, CDR2 YFSETQ. CDR3 length equals 16 residues. V shed 1 base and J shed 0 bases, with 11 bases lying between them. The CDR3 spells CASSLRSRGSGNTIYF. The CDR3 region has the DNA TGCGCCAGCAGCTTGCGGTCCAGAGGCTCTGGAAACACCATATATTTT.

The chain combines TRBV20-1 with TRBJ1-1, with a possible D match to TRBD1 (5 bases). V was cut by 6 bases and J by 2 bases, with 13 bases left in between. In germline, CDR1 is DFQATT, CDR2 SNEGSKA (reference sequence). The CDR3 spans 13 residues. CDR3 region: CSASGHANTEAFF. The CDR3 nucleotides are TGCAGTGCCTCTGGACATGCCAACACTGAAGCTTTCTTT.

The chain employs TRBV5-1 and TRBJ2-1; TRBD1 matches 9 bases. V shed 0 bases and J 2 bases; nucleotides not matched to a gene: 3. There are 16 residues in the CDR3. The germline V gene has CDR1 SGHRS and CDR2 YFSETQ. The CDR3 loop reads CASSLGGQGPYNEQFF. The CDR3, as DNA: TGCGCCAGCAGCTTGGGGGGACAGGGTCCCTACAATGAGCAGTTCTTC.

This clonotype was found many times. DNA for the CDR3: TGTGCCAGCCGCAGACAGGGGACGGGAGGAGAGACCCAGTACTTC. This gives the protein CASRRQGTGGETQYF. The chain recombines TRBV12-3 or TRBV12-4 with TRBJ2-5; the D gene is possibly TRBD1 (8 bases). V shed 8 bases and J shed 4 bases, with 20 bases lying between them. This CDR3 is built from 15 residues.

This clonotype appeared a few times. The chain couples TRBV12-3 or TRBV12-4 to TRBJ2-4, with TRBD1 as a possible D gene (6 bases). The length of the CDR3 is 15 residues. V lost 3 bases and J 3 bases, leaving 12 bases between the germline ends. CDR3 region: CASSFWGQDKNIQYF. The CDR3, as DNA: TGTGCCAGCAGTTTTTGGGGGCAAGACAAAAACATTCAGTACTTC.

This clonotype was observed many times. The chain is built from TRBV29-1 and TRBJ2-2; D gene ambiguous. The germline V and J ends were trimmed by 3 bases and 4 bases, with 6 bases remaining between them. The CDR3 is made up of 12 amino acids. CDR1 is SQVTM, CDR2 ANQGSEA, per germline. As DNA, the CDR3 is TGCAGCGTTGAGGGGTCCACCGGGGAGCTGTTTTTT. Translating gives CSVEGSTGELFF.

This clonotype was seen a handful of times. The chain employs TRBV20-1 and TRBJ1-2; TRBD1 matches at 7 bases. CDR1 is DFQATT, CDR2 SNEGSKA, per germline (reference sequence). After removal of 5 bases from V and 3 bases from J, the junction contained 6 bases not matched to a gene. This CDR3 has 13 amino acids. The CDR3 reads CSAPTGSHYGYTF. CDR3 sequence (DNA): TGCAGTGCTCCGACAGGGAGCCACTATGGCTACACCTTC.